These 30 T cell receptor beta chains were sequenced from one sample in a study of fetal regulatory T cell absence and autoimmunity. TCRdb's copy holds only in-frame clones and misses some; the assay was immunoSEQ multiplex PCR. The sample shows around 100,000 clones, about three quarters of them seen only once. Sequencing was done on a sample of pancreas tissue. The receptors originated from a male donor with IPEX syndrome.

In its sample, this clone was seen a few times. V gene TRBV9 combines with J gene TRBJ1-4, with 8 bases identical to TRBD1. Germline CDR1 reads SGDLS; CDR2 reads YYNGEE. J lost 5 bases, V lost 0 bases, and 6 bases had no gene match. This CDR3 is 16 amino acids long. The CDR3 protein is CASSVAGTGYNEKLFF. DNA for the CDR3: TGTGCCAGCAGCGTAGCTGGGACAGGCTACAATGAAAAACTGTTTTTT.

The chain uses TRBV25-1 and TRBJ1-2, with D possibly being TRBD1 (5 bases). This CDR3 spans 15 amino acids. Per the germline V gene, CDR1 is MGHDK and CDR2 is SYGVNS. Trimming removed 2 bases at V and 0 bases at J, with 10 bases between. This chain's CDR3 is CASSEGGRANYGYTF. CDR3 DNA sequence: TGTGCCAGCAGTGAAGGGGGACGGGCTAACTATGGCTACACCTTC.

The chain joins TRBV5-1 to TRBJ1-2; D is undetermined. CDR3 length: 12 residues. Trimming took off 0 bases at V and 4 bases at J, with 4 bases between the two ends. The germline gives CDR1 SGHRS, CDR2 YFSETQ. The CDR3 DNA sequence: TGCGCCAGCAGCTTGGGATTCTATGGCTACACCTTC. This translates into CASSLGFYGYTF.

This clone has only one observation. This chain joins TRBV9 and TRBJ1-1; D may be TRBD1 (6 bases). The CDR3 totals 17 residues. CDR1 is SGDLS and CDR2 is YYNGEE in the germline V gene. The germline V and J ends were trimmed by 0 bases and 0 bases, with 15 bases remaining between them. The CDR3 reads CASSVAAAGTLNTEAFF. The DNA for the CDR3 is TGTGCCAGCAGCGTAGCCGCAGCCGGGACACTGAACACTGAAGCTTTCTTT.

This chain links TRBV6-6 with TRBJ1-4, with D possibly matching TRBD1 (5 bases). The ends were cut back, 2 bases at V and 8 bases at J, with 12 bases in the middle. Per germline, CDR1 MNHNY and CDR2 SVGAGI (reference sequence). This CDR3 contains 14 residues. Here the CDR3 DNA reads TGTGCCAGCAGTTACATAGGGACCGAAGAAAAACTGTTTTTT. It codes for CASSYIGTEEKLFF.

The V call is TRBV6-1, the J call TRBJ2-3; D possibly corresponds to TRBD2 (6 bases). V lost 4 bases to trimming and J lost 0 bases, with 11 bases between them. Germline V gives CDR1 MNHNS, CDR2 SASEGT. The CDR3 is made up of 15 amino acids. The CDR3 nucleotides are TGTGCCAGCAGTGTCGCGCGGGAAAGCACAGATACGCAGTATTTT. Residues: CASSVARESTDTQYF.

About this clone itself: At one end, the junction sequence differs from germline, possibly due to a read error. This chain joins TRBV9 and TRBJ2-3; D is perhaps TRBD2 (6 bases). Germline V gene sequence: CDR1 SGDLS, CDR2 YYNGEE. The CDR3 consists of 14 residues. The CDR3 nucleotides are TGTGCCAGCAGCGAGGCTACTAGCAGAGATACGCAGTATTTT. As protein: CASSEATSRDTQYF.

The chain carries TRBV13 and TRBJ2-7, with 12 bases that match TRBD2. Germline CDR1 is PRHDT and CDR2 is FYEKMQ (reference sequence). The CDR3 is made up of 15 amino acids. V lost 6 bases to trimming and J lost 1 base; unmatched junction nucleotides: 4. The CDR3 is CASSRLAGASYEQYF. For the CDR3, the DNA is TGTGCCAGCAGTCGACTAGCGGGGGCATCCTACGAGCAGTACTTC.

This clone was seen more than once but under ten times. The V and J genes are TRBV7-9 and TRBJ2-1; D is possibly TRBD1 (5 bases). V shed 1 base and J shed 10 bases, with 8 bases lying between them. The CDR3 covers 12 residues. Germline V gives CDR1 SEHNR, CDR2 FQNEAQ (reference sequence). CDR3 nucleotides: TGTGCCAGCAGCTTAGGTTGGGGCGAGCAGTTCTTC. It is translated as CASSLGWGEQFF.

This chain uses TRBV7-6 with TRBJ2-5; perhaps TRBD1 as D (6 bases). This CDR3 has 15 residues. The germline V gene encodes CDR1 SGHVS and CDR2 FNYEAQ. Trimming stripped 5 bases from V and 2 bases from J, with 15 bases between. This CDR3 reads CASSPGPGQQETQYF. The DNA of the CDR3 is TGTGCCAGCAGCCCGGGACCCGGACAGCAAGAGACCCAGTACTTC.

This rearrangement joins TRBV4-2 to TRBJ2-2; the match to TRBD1 covers 8 bases. The CDR3 has 16 amino acids. J gave up 4 bases and V 4 bases, and 8 bases lay outside the gene matches. Germline CDR1 LGHNA, CDR2 YNFKEQ. CDR3 amino acids: CASSPRQGMITGELFF. The CDR3 DNA reads TGTGCCAGCAGCCCTCGACAGGGGATGATCACCGGGGAGCTGTTTTTT.

The chain joins TRBV6-5 to TRBJ1-1; D remains unclear. This CDR3 is built from 14 residues. Germline CDR1 is MNHEY and CDR2 is SVGAGI. V lost 1 base and J lost 1, with 7 bases in between. The CDR3 DNA follows: TGTGCCAGCAGTTACTACCGGTCGAACACTGAAGCTTTCTTT. Translation: CASSYYRSNTEAFF.

The table lists this clone with a few counts. The rearrangement links TRBV19 to TRBJ2-7; TRBD2 matches at 14 bases. The CDR3 covers 18 residues. CDR1 and CDR2 from the germline V gene are LNHDA and SQIVND (reference sequence). V lost 4 bases to trimming and J lost 0 bases; unmatched junction nucleotides: 8. In nucleotides, the CDR3 is TGTGCCAGTAGTACTCAGGGCGGGACTAGCGGGAGCTCCTACGAGCAGTACTTC. Encoded protein: CASSTQGGTSGSSYEQYF.

This clone was detected only once. The rearrangement uses TRBV30 and TRBJ2-2; D remains ambiguous. The germline V gene has CDR1 GTSNPN and CDR2 SVGIG (reference sequence). The CDR3 has 13 amino acids. V shed 2 bases and J shed 4 bases, with 8 bases lying between them. DNA of the CDR3: TGTGCCTGGAGTAGGGCCAGCACCGGGGAGCTGTTTTTT. Translating gives CAWSRASTGELFF.

This chain connects TRBV6-1 to TRBJ2-3, with 7 bases matching TRBD1. Germline loops: CDR1 MNHNS, CDR2 SASEGT. CDR3 length equals 11 residues. The V and J ends lost 9 bases and 8 bases, in that order; junction bases with no gene match: 5. The CDR3 loop reads CARGEGATQYF. The CDR3 region has the DNA TGTGCCAGGGGCGAGGGGGCTACGCAGTATTTT.

CDR3 loop: CASASSGNTIYF. CDR3 coding DNA: TGTGCCAGCGCGTCCTCTGGAAACACCATATATTTT. The gene calls are TRBV28 and TRBJ1-3, with D hard to call. CDR3 size: 12 residues. Germline CDR1 is MDHEN and CDR2 is SYDVKM. V lost 8 bases and J 0 bases, leaving 5 bases between the germline ends.

The CDR3 bases are TGTGCCAGCAGCTTTAGGAACAGGGGCCGCAACTATGGCTACACCTTC. Encoded protein: CASSFRNRGRNYGYTF. The genes are TRBV5-6 and TRBJ1-2, with 7 bases matching TRBD1. V shed 2 bases, J shed 2 bases, and the junction held 9 bases outside the gene matches. This CDR3 is 16 amino acids long. Germline values: CDR1 SGHDT, CDR2 YYEEEE.

The J gene is TRBJ1-3, the V gene TRBV7-6; D is unclear. There are 13 residues in the CDR3. CDR1 SGHVS and CDR2 FNYEAQ come from the germline V gene. The V end was cut by 5 bases, the J end by 7 bases, with 12 bases between. CDR3 nucleotides: TGTGCCAGCAGCCCTGATGGGGTGAACACCATATATTTT. This codes for CASSPDGVNTIYF.

The chain employs TRBV5-1 and TRBJ2-1, with D perhaps TRBD1 (6 bases). Germline V gives CDR1 SGHRS, CDR2 YFSETQ. V lost 6 bases, J lost 2 bases, and 12 bases lay in between. The CDR3 loop spans 14 amino acids. The CDR3 DNA is TGCGCCAGCAATGAACAGGGAGCCTACAATGAGCAGTTCTTC. Translation: CASNEQGAYNEQFF.

The rearrangement links TRBV19 to TRBJ2-3; 10 nucleotides line up with TRBD1. V gave up 7 bases and J gave up 1 base; unmatched junction bases: 5. The CDR3 is 15 residues long. Germline lookup yields CDR1 LNHDA and CDR2 SQIVND (reference sequence). DNA for the CDR3: TGTGCCAGTAACCATGGGACAGGGGGCACAGATACGCAGTATTTT. It codes for CASNHGTGGTDTQYF.

The chain has TRBV7-6 and TRBJ2-1; TRBD1 matches at 8 bases. Germline lookup yields CDR1 SGHVS and CDR2 FNYEAQ. CDR3 length equals 16 residues. J was trimmed by 3 bases and V by 5 bases; bases with no gene match: 9. CDR3 in DNA: TGTGCCAGCAGCAAAGCAAGAGGACAGGGCTACAATGAGCAGTTCTTC. Protein sequence: CASSKARGQGYNEQFF.

The chain carries TRBV5-1 and TRBJ2-5; tentatively, D is TRBD2 (6 bases). The CDR3 runs to 15 residues. Trimming took 0 bases from V and 1 from J, leaving 10 bases between them. Germline CDR1 SGHRS, CDR2 YFSETQ. The CDR3 nucleotides are TGCGCCAGCAGCTTGGGGCAGGGAGGCCAAGAGACCCAGTACTTC. It encodes CASSLGQGGQETQYF.

V usage is TRBV5-1 and J usage is TRBJ2-1, with 8 nucleotides matching TRBD2. V was pared by 4 bases and J by 6 bases, with 18 bases of the junction left unmatched. The CDR3 is 18 residues long. Germline-derived CDR1 and CDR2 are SGHRS and YFSETQ. CDR3 amino acids: CASSQSGSAGGRSNEQFF. The CDR3 nucleotides read TGCGCCAGCAGCCAATCAGGCTCGGCGGGGGGACGTAGCAATGAGCAGTTCTTC.

The chain combines TRBV6-4 with TRBJ1-2, with 9 nucleotides matching TRBD1. Germline CDR1 is MRHNA and CDR2 is SNTAGT. V trimming: 8 bases; J trimming: 4 bases; junction bases outside the gene matches: 8. This CDR3 contains 14 residues. Here the CDR3 DNA reads TGTGCCAGCGCTCGGACAGGGGAGGCCTATGGCTACACCTTC. This encodes CASARTGEAYGYTF.

The gene calls are TRBV5-1 and TRBJ2-7; D possibly corresponds to TRBD2 (5 bases). The V gene lost 4 bases and the J gene lost 3 bases, with 11 bases spanning the gap. Germline values: CDR1 SGHRS, CDR2 YFSETQ. This CDR3 has 13 residues. CDR3: CASSRPGIYEQYF. In DNA form, the CDR3 reads TGCGCCAGCAGCCGACCGGGGATCTACGAGCAGTACTTC.

The count of this clone is one. The CDR3 here is CASSQHRGLVDTQYF. Here the CDR3 DNA reads TGTGCCAGCAGCCAACACAGGGGGCTTGTAGATACGCAGTATTTT. V is TRBV14 and J is TRBJ2-3; 9 bases line up with TRBD1. This CDR3 contains 15 residues. The germline CDR1 and CDR2 sequences are SGHDN and FVKESK. Losses at the gene ends were 2 bases for V and 5 bases for J; bases not matched to a gene: 5.

This clone was recorded a few times. CDR3 sequence reads: CASSSKGAHEKLFF. CDR3 DNA sequence: TGTGCCAGCAGCTCCAAGGGGGCGCATGAAAAACTGTTTTTT. The chain carries TRBV13 and TRBJ1-4; 7 nucleotides match TRBD1. V lost 4 bases to trimming and J lost 6 bases; unmatched junction nucleotides: 5. This CDR3 region has 14 residues. Germline CDR1 reads PRHDT; CDR2 reads FYEKMQ (reference sequence).

V usage is TRBV9 and J usage is TRBJ1-5; possible D gene TRBD1, 5 bases. Germline-derived CDR1 and CDR2 are SGDLS and YYNGEE. The germline V and J ends were trimmed by 1 base and 7 bases, with 12 bases remaining between them. The CDR3 sequence is 14 residues long. CDR3 sequence: CASSVSGDVQPQHF. DNA for the CDR3: TGTGCCAGCAGCGTATCGGGGGACGTCCAGCCCCAGCATTTT. The entire variable domain, with the rest obtained from reference TRBV9 and TRBJ1-5, is as follows: DSGVTQTPKHLITATGQRVTLRCSPRSGDLSVYWYQQSLDQGLQFLIQYYNGEERAKGNILERFSAQQFPDLHSELNLSSLELGDSALYFCASSVSGDVQPQHFGDGTRLSIL.

The rearrangement uses TRBV5-1 and TRBJ2-3; D perhaps matches TRBD2 (5 bases). The CDR3 is 16 residues long. Looked up from germline, CDR1 is SGHRS and CDR2 is YFSETQ. The ends were cut back, 4 bases at V and 4 bases at J, with 19 bases in the middle. In DNA form, the CDR3 reads TGCGCCAGCAGCCCCGGGCTAGGAGGACCCCCAGATACGCAGTATTTT. Its translation: CASSPGLGGPPDTQYF.

The chain employs TRBV10-3 and TRBJ1-1; tentative D call: TRBD1 (6 bases). The length of the CDR3 is 13 residues. V was clipped by 10 bases and J by 4 bases, with 16 bases between them. CDR1 is ENHRY, CDR2 SYGVKD, per germline. CDR3 amino acids: CASEQGPGTEAFF. CDR3 bases: TGTGCCAGCGAACAGGGCCCGGGCACTGAAGCTTTCTTT.